A single sample is the source of the 12 T cell receptor beta chains below, sequenced in a study of metastatic and nonmetastatic thyroid tumors. Every patient underwent thyroid surgery untreated. TCRdb re-called the PCR reads with MiXCR. The sample consists of about 26,000 clones, 20% to 30% of them appearing once. Source material: blood. Every receptor here comes from a female donor with papillary thyroid cancer or a benign thyroid nodule (not recorded which). Some clones in this sample may be carry-over from other donors' samples.

In this sample, this clone turned up many times. The chain joins TRBV5-6 to TRBJ1-2, with 10 bases that match TRBD1. The CDR3 extends over 15 amino acids. Trimming cost V 5 bases and J 3 bases; bases outside gene matches: 7. Germline CDR1 reads SGHDT; CDR2 reads YYEEEE. In DNA form, the CDR3 reads TGTGCCAGCAGGGAGGGACAGGGGCCCTACTATGGCTACACCTTC. It yields the protein CASREGQGPYYGYTF.

This clone came up many times. The chain uses TRBV7-8 and TRBJ2-1; D is undetermined. Germline-derived CDR1 and CDR2 are SGHVS and FQNEAQ. The V end was cut by 4 bases, the J end by 2 bases, with 12 bases between. The CDR3 spans 15 residues. As DNA, the CDR3 is TGTGCCAGCAGCTCCCTTGCTCAGGCCTACAATGAGCAGTTCTTC. This encodes CASSSLAQAYNEQFF.

CDR3 amino acids: CASSELANYEQYF. Written as DNA, the CDR3 is TGTGCCAGCAGTGAACTAGCGAACTACGAGCAGTACTTC. V gene TRBV6-1 combines with J gene TRBJ2-7, with D possibly being TRBD2 (6 bases). The V and J ends lost 2 bases and 3 bases respectively, with 8 bases between them. The germline gives CDR1 MNHNS, CDR2 SASEGT. This CDR3 region has 13 residues.

The rearrangement uses TRBV5-1 and TRBJ1-1; a possible D gene is TRBD1 (5 bases). Trimming took off 4 bases at V and 4 bases at J, with 8 bases between the two ends. CDR1 is SGHRS and CDR2 is YFSETQ in the germline V gene. CDR3 length: 12 residues. CDR3 in amino acids: CASSSGGTEAFF. The CDR3 nucleotides read TGCGCCAGCAGCAGCGGGGGCACTGAAGCTTTCTTT.

V usage is TRBV20-1 and J usage is TRBJ1-2, with D hard to call. The CDR3 runs to 17 residues. Germline assignment: CDR1 DFQATT and CDR2 SNEGSKA (reference sequence). The V end lost 3 bases, the J end lost 2 bases, and 22 bases lay between the germline ends. CDR3 nucleotides: TGCAGTGCTAGCCTTAGTGATCCGGTACACCACAACTATGGCTACACCTTC. Residues: CSASLSDPVHHNYGYTF.

This clone was observed a handful of times. The chain links TRBV4-1 to TRBJ1-1, with D unresolved. Germline CDR1 reads MGHRA; CDR2 reads YSYEKL. The ends were cut back, 3 bases at V and 8 bases at J, with 10 bases in the middle. The CDR3 runs 12 residues. The CDR3: CASSQGMSEAFF. CDR3 coding DNA: TGCGCCAGCAGCCAGGGAATGTCAGAAGCTTTCTTT.

By share, this clone ranks as large. The chain couples TRBV6-1 to TRBJ1-2; D ambiguous. V was shortened by 2 bases and J by 8 bases, with 18 bases between the two germline ends. Germline CDR1 is MNHNS and CDR2 is SASEGT. The CDR3 spans 15 residues. CDR3 bases: TGTGCCAGCAGTGAATATGTCGACGGAATTGTCGGCTACACCTTC. As protein: CASSEYVDGIVGYTF.

The chain couples TRBV20-1 to TRBJ2-7; 14 bases map to TRBD2. Per the germline V gene, CDR1 is DFQATT and CDR2 is SNEGSKA (reference sequence). V dropped 5 bases and J dropped 3; count of bases not matched to a gene: 12. This CDR3 has 17 amino acids. The DNA for the CDR3 is TGCAGTGCTCCAAATCCCGGGACTAGCGGGAGTGTCTACGAGCAGTACTTC. The encoded protein is CSAPNPGTSGSVYEQYF.

This chain connects TRBV5-1 to TRBJ1-4; 8 bases line up with TRBD1. The CDR3 extends over 14 amino acids. V gave up 3 bases and J gave up 7 bases; unmatched junction bases: 5. The germline CDR1 and CDR2 sequences are SGHRS and YFSETQ. CDR3 amino acids: CASSSGQVLEKLFF. CDR3 nucleotides: TGCGCCAGCAGCTCGGGACAGGTACTTGAAAAACTGTTTTTT.

This clone was found many times. The chain combines TRBV19 with TRBJ2-5, with TRBD1 as a possible D gene (6 bases). The length of the CDR3 is 12 residues. Trimming cost V 5 bases and J 3 bases, with 7 bases left between them. Germline V gene sequence: CDR1 LNHDA, CDR2 SQIVND (reference sequence). CDR3 sequence reads: CASSGTKETQYF. The CDR3 nucleotides are TGTGCCAGTAGTGGGACAAAAGAGACCCAGTACTTC.

In this sample, this clone turned up a few times. In nucleotides, the CDR3 is TGTGCCACCAGCAGAGCTGTGGACAACTCCTACGAGCAGTACTTC. This translates into CATSRAVDNSYEQYF. The chain recombines TRBV15 with TRBJ2-7; D is possibly TRBD1 (5 bases). CDR1 is LNHNV, CDR2 YYDKDF, per germline (reference sequence). V lost 1 base and J 0 bases, leaving 10 bases between the germline ends. The CDR3 runs 15 residues. Full variable domain (outside the CDR3, taken from reference TRBV15 and TRBJ2-7): DAMVIQNPRYQVTQFGKPVTLSCSQTLNHNVMYWYQQKSSQAPKLLFHYYDKDFNNEADTPDNFQSRRPNTSFCFLDIRSPGLGDTAMYLCATSRAVDNSYEQYFGPGTRLTVT.

This clone was counted only a few times. This rearrangement joins TRBV6-1 to TRBJ2-2; 8 nucleotides match TRBD1. CDR1 and CDR2 from the germline V gene are MNHNS and SASEGT. The CDR3 is 15 amino acids. V gave up 6 bases and J gave up 2 bases; unmatched junction bases: 5. CDR3: CASRQDRVNTGELFF. For the CDR3, the DNA is TGTGCCAGCAGACAGGACAGGGTCAACACCGGGGAGCTGTTTTTT.